The clone carrying this TCR beta chain was detected a few times. Its antigen remains unknown. These data are taken from a study of beta chain features in type 1 diabetes. Sequencing targeted expressed TCRB transcripts, as all isolated RNA had been reverse transcribed. Libraries were prepared by immunoSEQ multiplex PCR; TCRdb keeps only in-frame clonotypes and omits some of them. The sample lists about 650,000 clones; around 12% were seen once. V shed 5 bases, J shed 6 bases, and the junction held 8 bases outside the gene matches. The germline gives CDR1 MNHNS, CDR2 SASEGT. The CDR3 is 15 amino acids. CD4+ naive, central memory, regulatory and stem cell-like memory cells were sorted via CD45RO/CCR7/CD25/CD127/CD95/CD27. Study-wide findings and caveats: People with Type 1 diabetes carried modestly yet significantly shorter TCRB CDR3s in all four CD4+ subsets.

Sample: naive CD4+ T cells from blood. This receptor was identified in a man aged 25-45 years with type 1 diabetes. The chain joins TRBV6-1 to TRBJ2-2; 8 bases match TRBD1. The CDR3 DNA reads as TGTGCCAGCAGTTTACACAGGGGGACCGCCGGGGAGCTGTTTTTT. The encoded protein is CASSLHRGTAGELFF.